This entry lists 11 T cell receptor beta chains sequenced from one sample in a study of shared clonotypes between healthy human individuals. Only CD45RO-negative cells positively selected for CCR7 counted as naive CD8 cells, so terminally differentiated effector memory CD45RA+ cells were excluded. TCRdb's table, derived via immunoSEQ multiplex PCR, lists solely in-frame clones and lacks some. The profile shows some 2,000,000 clones, less than 95% of them singletons. Sequencing input: naive CD8+ T cells sorted from blood. These receptors were collected from a man younger than 35 in good health.

The rearrangement uses TRBV4-1 and TRBJ2-1; D tentatively fits TRBD1 or TRBD2 (5 bases each). The CDR3 spans 17 residues. Trimming pared 5 bases from V and 1 base from J, leaving 18 bases between. Germline CDR1 and CDR2: MGHRA and YSYEKL. The CDR3 is CASSSIPGTESYNEQFF. In DNA form, the CDR3 reads TGCGCCAGCAGCAGCATTCCCGGGACCGAATCCTACAATGAGCAGTTCTTC.

Many counts were recorded for this clone. The chain has TRBV30 and TRBJ2-6; D call uncertain. Germline V CDR1 and CDR2: GTSNPN, SVGIG (reference sequence). The CDR3 runs to 13 residues. With 2 bases removed from V and 8 bases from J, the gap between germline ends came to 10 bases. DNA of the CDR3: TGTGCCTGGAGTCCCCCAGGCACCAACGTCCTGACTTTC. Translated, it gives CAWSPPGTNVLTF.

This clone was detected only a few times. The CDR3 spells CASSEWTSGTYNEQFF. The DNA for the CDR3 is TGTGCCAGCAGTGAATGGACTAGCGGGACCTACAATGAGCAGTTCTTC. This chain uses TRBV6-1 with TRBJ2-1, with 12 positions matching TRBD2. The V and J ends lost 2 bases and 2 bases, in that order; junction bases with no gene match: 1. The CDR3 totals 16 residues. From germline, CDR1 is MNHNS and CDR2 SASEGT.

The genes are TRBV13 and TRBJ2-7, with 8 nucleotides matching TRBD2. Germline V gene data show CDR1 as PRHDT and CDR2 as FYEKMQ (reference sequence). The CDR3 runs 16 residues. Losses at the gene ends were 4 bases for V and 1 base for J; bases not matched to a gene: 9. The CDR3 spells CASSSPLREDSYEQYF. DNA for the CDR3: TGTGCCAGCAGCTCTCCGCTGCGGGAGGATTCCTACGAGCAGTACTTC. The full variable domain, completed using reference TRBV13 and TRBJ2-7, is AAGVIQSPRHLIKEKRETATLKCYPIPRHDTVYWYQQGPGQDPQFLISFYEKMQSDKGSIPDRFSAQQFSDYHSELNMSSLELGDSALYFCASSSPLREDSYEQYFGPGTRLTVT.

Worth noting for this clone: The same CDR3 arises from other DNA sequences in this sample as well. The chain links TRBV5-6 to TRBJ2-7; TRBD1 might be the D (5 bases). This CDR3 is 13 amino acids long. The germline gives CDR1 SGHDT, CDR2 YYEEEE. V gave up 1 base and J gave up 3 bases, with 8 bases separating them. The CDR3 nucleotides read TGTGCCAGCAGCTTGACAGGAAGCTACGAGCAGTACTTC. Protein sequence: CASSLTGSYEQYF.

V is TRBV15 and J is TRBJ2-5, with 8 bases lining up with TRBD1. There are 15 residues in the CDR3. Trimming took 5 bases from V and 2 from J; bases not matched to a gene: 7. Looked up from germline, CDR1 is LNHNV and CDR2 is YYDKDF (reference sequence). The CDR3 sequence is CATSGTGGFQETQYF. Here the CDR3 DNA reads TGTGCCACCAGCGGAACAGGGGGATTTCAAGAGACCCAGTACTTC.

The chain combines TRBV6-5 with TRBJ1-1, with TRBD1 matching 7 bases. The CDR3 runs 15 residues. The V gene's germline CDR1 is MNHEY and CDR2 SVGAGI. V gave up 7 bases and J gave up 0 bases; unmatched junction bases: 8. The CDR3 nucleotides are TGTGCCAGCAATGACAGGGTCCGCATGAACACTGAAGCTTTCTTT. As protein: CASNDRVRMNTEAFF.

V gene TRBV30 combines with J gene TRBJ2-7; D is unclear. The CDR3 consists of 15 residues. Trimming pared 3 bases from V and 3 bases from J, leaving 18 bases between. Per germline, CDR1 GTSNPN and CDR2 SVGIG (reference sequence). The CDR3 bases are TGTGCCTGGAGACCCGACCCCCTGAGATTCTACGAGCAGTACTTC. Encoded protein: CAWRPDPLRFYEQYF.

The chain has TRBV4-1 and TRBJ2-7; D gene ambiguous. Germline V CDR1 and CDR2: MGHRA, YSYEKL. V was clipped by 1 base and J by 0 bases, with 13 bases between them. This CDR3 is 16 amino acids long. CDR3 region: CASSQADTSYSYEQYF. DNA for the CDR3: TGCGCCAGCAGCCAAGCTGATACCAGCTACTCCTACGAGCAGTACTTC.

This chain links TRBV10-3 with TRBJ1-1, with TRBD1 matching over 7 bases. Germline V lookup: CDR1 ENHRY, CDR2 SYGVKD. The CDR3 extends over 17 amino acids. Unmatched junction bases numbered 10, after V lost 3 bases and J lost 0 bases. The CDR3 is CAISDSSWDRLNTEAFF. Here the CDR3 DNA reads TGTGCCATCAGTGACAGTTCATGGGACAGATTGAACACTGAAGCTTTCTTT.

This chain uses TRBV29-1 with TRBJ2-1; 7 bases are shared with TRBD2. CDR1 and CDR2 (germline): SQVTM, ANQGSEA. Trimming cost V 7 bases and J 10 bases; bases outside gene matches: 7. The CDR3 runs 11 residues. CDR3 region: CSGTNGGEQFF. CDR3 nucleotide sequence: TGCAGCGGGACTAACGGGGGGGAGCAGTTCTTC.